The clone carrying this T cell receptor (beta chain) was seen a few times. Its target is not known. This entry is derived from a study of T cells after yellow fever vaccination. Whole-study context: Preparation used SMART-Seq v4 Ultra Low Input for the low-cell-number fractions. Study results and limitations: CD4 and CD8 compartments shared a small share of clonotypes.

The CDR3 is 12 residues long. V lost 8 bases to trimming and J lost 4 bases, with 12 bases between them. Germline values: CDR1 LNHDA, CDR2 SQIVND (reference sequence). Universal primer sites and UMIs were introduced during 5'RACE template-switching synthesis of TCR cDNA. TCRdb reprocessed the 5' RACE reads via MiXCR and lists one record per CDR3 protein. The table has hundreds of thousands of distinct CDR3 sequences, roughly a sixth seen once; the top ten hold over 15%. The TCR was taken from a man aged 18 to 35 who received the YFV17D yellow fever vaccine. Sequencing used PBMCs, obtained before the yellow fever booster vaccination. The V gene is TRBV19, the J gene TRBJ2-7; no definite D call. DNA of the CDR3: TGTGCCAGTTCCACGAGCCGTTACGAGCAGTACTTC. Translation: CASSTSRYEQYF.